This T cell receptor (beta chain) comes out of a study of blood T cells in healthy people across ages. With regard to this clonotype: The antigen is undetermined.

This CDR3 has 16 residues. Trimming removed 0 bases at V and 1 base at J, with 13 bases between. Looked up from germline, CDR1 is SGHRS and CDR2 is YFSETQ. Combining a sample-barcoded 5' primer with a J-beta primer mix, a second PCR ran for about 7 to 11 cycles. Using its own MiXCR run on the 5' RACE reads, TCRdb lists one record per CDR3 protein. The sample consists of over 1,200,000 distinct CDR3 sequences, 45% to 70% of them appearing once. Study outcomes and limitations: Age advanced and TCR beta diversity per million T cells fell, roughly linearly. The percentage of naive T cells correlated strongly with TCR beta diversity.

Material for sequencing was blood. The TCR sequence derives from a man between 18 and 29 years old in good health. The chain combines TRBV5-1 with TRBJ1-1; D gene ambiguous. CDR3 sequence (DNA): TGCGCCAGCAGCTTGGCTTCAGGTGCGTGGAACACTGAAGCTTTCTTT. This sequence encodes CASSLASGAWNTEAFF.